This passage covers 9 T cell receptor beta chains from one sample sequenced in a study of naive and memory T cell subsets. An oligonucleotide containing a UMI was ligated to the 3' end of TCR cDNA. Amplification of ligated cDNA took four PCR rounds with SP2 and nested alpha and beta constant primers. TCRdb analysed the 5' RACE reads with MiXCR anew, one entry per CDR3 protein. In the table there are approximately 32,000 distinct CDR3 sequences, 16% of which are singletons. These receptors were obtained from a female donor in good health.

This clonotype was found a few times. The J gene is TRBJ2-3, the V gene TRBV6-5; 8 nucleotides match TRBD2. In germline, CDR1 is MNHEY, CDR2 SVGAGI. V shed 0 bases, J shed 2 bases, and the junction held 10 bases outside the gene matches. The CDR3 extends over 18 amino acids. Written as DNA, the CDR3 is TGTGCCAGCAGTTACTCGATAGTGGGACTAGTCCCCACAGATACGCAGTATTTT. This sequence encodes CASSYSIVGLVPTDTQYF.

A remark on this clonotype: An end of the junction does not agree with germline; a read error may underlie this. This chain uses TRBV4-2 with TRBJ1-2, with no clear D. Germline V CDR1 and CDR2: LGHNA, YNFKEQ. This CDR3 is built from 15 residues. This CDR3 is CASSQDRKKDYGDTF. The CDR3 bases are TGTGCCAGCAGCCAAGATCGGAAAAAGGATTATGGCGACACCTTC.

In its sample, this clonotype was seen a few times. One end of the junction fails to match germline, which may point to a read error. For the CDR3, the DNA is TGTGCCAGCAGCTCTGCGGGGGGATTCGCTAACTATGGCGACACCTTC. Protein product: CASSSAGGFANYGDTF. The chain links TRBV6-5 to TRBJ1-2; D might be TRBD1 (5 bases). CDR1 is MNHEY, CDR2 SVGAGI, per germline. The CDR3 is 16 residues long.

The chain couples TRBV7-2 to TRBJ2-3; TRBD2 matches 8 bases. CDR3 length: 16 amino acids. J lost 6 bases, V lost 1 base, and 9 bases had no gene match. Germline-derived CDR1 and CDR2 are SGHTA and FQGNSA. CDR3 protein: CASSLVAGGYSDTQYF. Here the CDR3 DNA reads TGTGCCAGCAGCTTAGTCGCGGGGGGCTATTCTGATACGCAGTATTTT.

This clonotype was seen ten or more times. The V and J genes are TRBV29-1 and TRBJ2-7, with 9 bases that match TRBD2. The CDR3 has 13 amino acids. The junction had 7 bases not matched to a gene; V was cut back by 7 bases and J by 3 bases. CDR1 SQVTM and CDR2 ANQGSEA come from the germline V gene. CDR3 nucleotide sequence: TGCAGCGGTGGAGAGCGGGGGGTCTACGAGCAGTACTTC. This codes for CSGGERGVYEQYF.

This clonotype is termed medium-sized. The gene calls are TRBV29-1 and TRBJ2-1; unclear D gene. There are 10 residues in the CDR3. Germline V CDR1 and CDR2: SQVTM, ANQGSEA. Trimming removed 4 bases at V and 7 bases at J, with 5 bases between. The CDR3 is CSVGVNEQFF. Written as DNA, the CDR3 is TGCAGCGTTGGGGTGAATGAGCAGTTCTTC.

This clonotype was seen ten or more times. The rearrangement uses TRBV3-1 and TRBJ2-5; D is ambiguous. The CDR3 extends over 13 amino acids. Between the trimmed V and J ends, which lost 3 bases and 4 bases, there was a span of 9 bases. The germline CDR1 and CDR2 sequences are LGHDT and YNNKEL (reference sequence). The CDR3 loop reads CASSQLQSETQYF. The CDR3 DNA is TGTGCCAGCAGCCAGCTTCAATCAGAGACCCAGTACTTC.

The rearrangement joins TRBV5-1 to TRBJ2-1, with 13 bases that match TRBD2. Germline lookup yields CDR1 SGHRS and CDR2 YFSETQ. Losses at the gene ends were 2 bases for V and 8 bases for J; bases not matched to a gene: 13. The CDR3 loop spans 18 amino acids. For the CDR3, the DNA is TGCGCCAGCAGCTTCGGACTAGCGGGGGTCTTGGTTATGGATGAGCAGTTCTTC. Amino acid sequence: CASSFGLAGVLVMDEQFF.

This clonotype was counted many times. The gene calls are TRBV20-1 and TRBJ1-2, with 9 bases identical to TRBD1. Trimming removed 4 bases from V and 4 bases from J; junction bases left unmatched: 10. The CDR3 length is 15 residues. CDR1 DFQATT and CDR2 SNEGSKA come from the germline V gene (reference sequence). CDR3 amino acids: CSATLQGALGYGYTF. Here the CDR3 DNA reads TGCAGTGCTACCCTACAGGGGGCGCTCGGCTATGGCTACACCTTC.